This T cell receptor (beta chain) was identified in a study of HIV-infected patients and healthy controls. Across the whole study: Viral load fell to undetectable in about 70% of the 16 patients by the second blood draw.

Whole-study findings and limits: CMV-associated CDR3s mostly grew nonsignificantly during therapy, while HIV-associated CDR3s declined significantly. MAIT alpha-chain CDR3s were frequent in healthy controls, depleted in HIV+. HIV-infected repertoires had significantly higher mean Gini indices than controls, possibly reflecting oligoclonality.

This clonotype is classed as medium-sized. The antigen remains unidentified. The CDR3 totals 14 residues. From germline, CDR1 is SGHKS and CDR2 YYEKEE (reference sequence). J was trimmed by 4 bases and V by 2 bases; bases with no gene match: 5. cDNA was made from 400 to 500 ng RNA using alpha and beta constant primers. Using multiplexing indices, alpha and beta chain libraries were generated apart by chain-specific third strand synthesis. MiXCR, run by TCRdb on the 5' RACE reads, gives a single entry per CDR3 protein. The table lists over 3,500 distinct CDR3 sequences, less than 9% of them singletons, with around 27% in the top ten. The repertoire came from unfractionated whole blood and reflected all unsorted peripheral T cells.

The chain couples TRBV5-5 to TRBJ1-1, with 7 bases that match TRBD1. The receptor comes from an adult with HIV infection. Specimen: blood, collected before antiretroviral therapy. Written as DNA, the CDR3 is TGTGCCAGCAGCTTTTCCCCAGGGGGCACTGAAGCTTTCTTT. Protein product: CASSFSPGGTEAFF.